The clone carrying this TCR beta chain was picked up one time. The antigen is undetermined. The junction departs from germline at one end; a sequencing error may be responsible. The CDR3 spans 14 residues. Germline CDR1 is MNHNY and CDR2 is SVGAGI (reference sequence). The data are from a study of blood T cells in healthy people across ages. Notes on the study in general: Estimates of total diversity, which came from one million sequenced T cells, were considered to be underestimates. Strong correlation was found linking TCR beta diversity to naive T cell percentage. Among long-lived donors, naive CD4+ cells were more numerous and diversity higher than in aged donors.

Primers used in a second PCR of roughly 6 to 12 cycles were a sample-barcoded 5' primer and a J-beta primer mix. Every sample gave at least 2.5 million paired-end reads containing CDR3. TCRdb reprocessed the 5' RACE reads via MiXCR and lists one record per CDR3 protein. The sample lists 580,000 or so distinct CDR3 sequences, around half occurring once. The source of this sequence is a man older than 75 in good health. Source material: blood. J is TRBJ2-7 and V is TRBV6-6; D possibly corresponds to TRBD1 (5 bases). CDR3 sequence: CAGSPGDRPYEQYF. CDR3 bases: TGTGCCGGCAGTCCTGGTGACAGACCCTACGAGCAGTACTTC.